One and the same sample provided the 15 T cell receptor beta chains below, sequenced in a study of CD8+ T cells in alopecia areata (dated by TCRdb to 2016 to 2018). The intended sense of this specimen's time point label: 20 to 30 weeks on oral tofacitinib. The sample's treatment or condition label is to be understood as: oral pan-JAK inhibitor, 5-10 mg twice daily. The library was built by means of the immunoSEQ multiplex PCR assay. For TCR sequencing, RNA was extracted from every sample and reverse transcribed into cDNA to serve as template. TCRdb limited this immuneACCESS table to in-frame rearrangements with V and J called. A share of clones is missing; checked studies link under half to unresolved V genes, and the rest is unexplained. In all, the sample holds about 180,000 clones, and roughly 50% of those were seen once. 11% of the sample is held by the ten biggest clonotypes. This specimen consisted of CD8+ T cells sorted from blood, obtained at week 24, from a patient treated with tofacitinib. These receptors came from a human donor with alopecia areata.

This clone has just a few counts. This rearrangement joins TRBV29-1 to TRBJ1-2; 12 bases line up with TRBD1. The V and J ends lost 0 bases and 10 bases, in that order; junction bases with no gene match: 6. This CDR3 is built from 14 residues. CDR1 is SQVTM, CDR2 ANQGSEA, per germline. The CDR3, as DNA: TGCAGCGTTGAAGATACTGGGACAGGGGGCGCCTACACCTTC. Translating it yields CSVEDTGTGGAYTF.

Here the CDR3 DNA reads TGTGCCAGCAGCCGGGGGGATGATCAGCCCCAGCATTTT. It translates to CASSRGDDQPQHF. This chain links TRBV11-1 with TRBJ1-5; tentative D call: TRBD1 (5 bases). The CDR3 extends over 13 amino acids. Trimming shortened V by 5 bases and J by 5 bases, and 10 bases separated the two germline ends. CDR1 and CDR2 (germline): SGHAT, FQDESV (reference sequence).

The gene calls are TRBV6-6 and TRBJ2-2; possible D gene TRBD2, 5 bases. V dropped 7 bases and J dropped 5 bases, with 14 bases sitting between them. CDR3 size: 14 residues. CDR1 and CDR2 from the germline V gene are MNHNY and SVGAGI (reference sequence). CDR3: CASTAGPSTGELFF. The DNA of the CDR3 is TGTGCCAGCACCGCGGGCCCATCAACCGGGGAGCTGTTTTTT.

DNA for the CDR3: TGTGCCAGCAGCTTCAGCGATTATGAGCAGTTCTTC. The encoded protein is CASSFSDYEQFF. V and J are TRBV7-8 and TRBJ2-1; no definite D call. Germline-derived CDR1 and CDR2 are SGHVS and FQNEAQ. The CDR3 has 12 residues. Trimming took off 3 bases at V and 8 bases at J, with 8 bases between the two ends.

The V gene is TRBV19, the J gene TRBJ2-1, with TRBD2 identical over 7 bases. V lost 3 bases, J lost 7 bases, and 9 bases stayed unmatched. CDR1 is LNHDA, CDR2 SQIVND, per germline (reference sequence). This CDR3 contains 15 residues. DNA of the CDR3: TGTGCCAGTAGTATCACTACTAGCGACTATAATGAGCAGTTCTTC. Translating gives CASSITTSDYNEQFF.

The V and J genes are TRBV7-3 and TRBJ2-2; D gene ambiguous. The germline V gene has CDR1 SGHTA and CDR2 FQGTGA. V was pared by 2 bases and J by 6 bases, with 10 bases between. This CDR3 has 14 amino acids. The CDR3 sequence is CASSLGPIAGELFF. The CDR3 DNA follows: TGTGCCAGCAGCTTAGGGCCCATCGCCGGGGAGCTGTTTTTT.

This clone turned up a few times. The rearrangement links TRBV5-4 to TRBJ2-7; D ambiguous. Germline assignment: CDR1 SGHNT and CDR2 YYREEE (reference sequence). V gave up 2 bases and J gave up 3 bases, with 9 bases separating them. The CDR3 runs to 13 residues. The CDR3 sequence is CASSFDGFYEQYF. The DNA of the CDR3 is TGTGCCAGCAGCTTCGACGGATTCTACGAGCAGTACTTC.

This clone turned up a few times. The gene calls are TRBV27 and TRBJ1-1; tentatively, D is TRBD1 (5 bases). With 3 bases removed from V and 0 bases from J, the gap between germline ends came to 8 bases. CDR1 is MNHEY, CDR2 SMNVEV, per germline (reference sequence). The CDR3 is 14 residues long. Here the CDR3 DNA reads TGTGCCAGCAGTTTCGGGGCCCTGAACACTGAAGCTTTCTTT. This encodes CASSFGALNTEAFF.

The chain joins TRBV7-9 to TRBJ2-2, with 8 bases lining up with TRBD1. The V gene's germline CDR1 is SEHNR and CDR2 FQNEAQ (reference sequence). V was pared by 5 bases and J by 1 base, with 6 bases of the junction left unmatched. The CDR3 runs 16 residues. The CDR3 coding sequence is TGTGCCAGCAGCACGAGACAGGGGATGAACACCGGGGAGCTGTTTTTT. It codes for CASSTRQGMNTGELFF.

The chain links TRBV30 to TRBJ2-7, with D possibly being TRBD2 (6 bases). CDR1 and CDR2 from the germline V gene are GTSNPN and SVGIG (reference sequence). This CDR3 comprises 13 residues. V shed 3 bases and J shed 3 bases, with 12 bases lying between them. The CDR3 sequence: CAWSGDSVYEQYF. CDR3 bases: TGTGCCTGGAGCGGGGACTCTGTCTACGAGCAGTACTTC.

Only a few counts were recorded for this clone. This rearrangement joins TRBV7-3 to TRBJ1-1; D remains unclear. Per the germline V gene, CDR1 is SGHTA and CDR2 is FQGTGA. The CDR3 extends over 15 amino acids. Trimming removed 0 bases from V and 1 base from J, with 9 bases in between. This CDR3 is CASSLTHVGNTEAFF. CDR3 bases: TGTGCCAGCAGCTTAACGCACGTTGGGAACACTGAAGCTTTCTTT.

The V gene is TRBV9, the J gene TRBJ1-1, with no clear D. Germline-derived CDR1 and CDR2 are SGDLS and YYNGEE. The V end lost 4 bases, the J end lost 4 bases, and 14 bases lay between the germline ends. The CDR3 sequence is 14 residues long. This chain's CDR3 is CASSPGGGSTEAFF. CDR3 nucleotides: TGTGCCAGCAGCCCGGGAGGCGGGAGCACTGAAGCTTTCTTT.

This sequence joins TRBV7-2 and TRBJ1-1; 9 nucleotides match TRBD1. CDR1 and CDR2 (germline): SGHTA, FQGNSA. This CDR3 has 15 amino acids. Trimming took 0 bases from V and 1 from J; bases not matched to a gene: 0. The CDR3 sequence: CASSLAGQGNTEAFF. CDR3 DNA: TGTGCCAGCAGCTTAGCGGGACAGGGGAACACTGAAGCTTTCTTT.

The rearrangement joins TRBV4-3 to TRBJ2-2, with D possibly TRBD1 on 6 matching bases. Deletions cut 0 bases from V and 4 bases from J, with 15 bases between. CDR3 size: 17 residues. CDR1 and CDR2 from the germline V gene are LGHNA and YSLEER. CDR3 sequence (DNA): TGCGCCAGCAGCCAAGATCCAACAGGGATGACCACCGGGGAGCTGTTTTTT. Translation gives CASSQDPTGMTTGELFF.

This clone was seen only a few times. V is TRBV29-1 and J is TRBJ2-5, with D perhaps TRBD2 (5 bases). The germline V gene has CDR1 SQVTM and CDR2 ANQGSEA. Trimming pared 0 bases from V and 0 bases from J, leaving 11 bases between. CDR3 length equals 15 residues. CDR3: CSVEDIGSHQETQYF. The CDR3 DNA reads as TGCAGCGTTGAAGATATAGGGAGTCACCAAGAGACCCAGTACTTC.